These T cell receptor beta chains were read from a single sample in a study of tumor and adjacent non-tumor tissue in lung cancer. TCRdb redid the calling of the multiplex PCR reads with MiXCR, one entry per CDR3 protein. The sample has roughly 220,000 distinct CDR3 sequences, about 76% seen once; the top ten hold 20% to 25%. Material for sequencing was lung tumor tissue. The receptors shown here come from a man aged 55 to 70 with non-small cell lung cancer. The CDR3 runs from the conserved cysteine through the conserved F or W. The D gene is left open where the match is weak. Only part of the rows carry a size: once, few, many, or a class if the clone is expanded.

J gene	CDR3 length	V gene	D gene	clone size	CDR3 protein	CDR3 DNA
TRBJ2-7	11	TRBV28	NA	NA	CASSLSYAQYF	TGTGCCAGCAGTTTAAGCTACGCGCAGTACTTC
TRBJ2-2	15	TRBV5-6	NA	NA	CGSSLSELEAEELFF	TGTGGCAGTAGCTTGAGTGAGCTGGAAGCCGAGGAGCTGTTTTTT
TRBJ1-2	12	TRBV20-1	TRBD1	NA	CSAMGQSYGYTF	TGCAGTGCAATGGGACAGAGCTATGGCTACACCTTC
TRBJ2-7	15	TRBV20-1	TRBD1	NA	CSASSYQGVRYEQYF	TGCAGTGCTAGTTCCTACCAGGGGGTAAGGTACGAGCAGTACTTC
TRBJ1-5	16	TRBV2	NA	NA	CASSVDRPGNDQPQHF	TGTGCCAGCAGTGTAGATCGTCCGGGGAACGATCAGCCCCAGCATTTT
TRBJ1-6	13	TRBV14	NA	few	CASSRNHGSPLHF	TGTGCCAGCAGCCGTAACCATGGATCACCCCTCCACTTT
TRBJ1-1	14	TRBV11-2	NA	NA	CVSILVGRSTEAFF	TGTGTCAGCATCTTAGTCGGGAGGAGCACTGAAGCTTTCTTT
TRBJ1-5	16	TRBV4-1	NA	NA	CASSQDLTVRNQPQHF	TGCGCCAGCAGCCAAGATCTGACAGTTCGCAATCAGCCCCAGCATTTT
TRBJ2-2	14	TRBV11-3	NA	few	CVSSSTGRTGELLF	TGTGTCAGCAGCAGTACTGGGCGGACCGGGGAGCTGCTTTTT
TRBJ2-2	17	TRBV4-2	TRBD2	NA	CASSQDSSGGGTGELFF	TGTGCCAGCAGCCAAGATTCTAGCGGGGGGGGCACCGGGGAGCTGTTTTTT
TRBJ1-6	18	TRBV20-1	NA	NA	CSTRPRAGTPKINSPVHF	TGCAGTACTAGACCACGGGCTGGGACACCTAAAATTAATTCACCCGTCCACTTT
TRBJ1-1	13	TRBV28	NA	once	CASAQEWDTEAFF	TGTGCCAGCGCGCAGGAGTGGGACACTGAAGCTTTCTTT
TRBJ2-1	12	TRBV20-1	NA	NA	CSVVGAGNEQFF	TGCAGTGTAGTCGGGGCGGGCAATGAGCAGTTCTTC
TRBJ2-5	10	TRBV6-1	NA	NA	CASSEKTQYF	TGTGCCAGCAGTGAAAAGACCCAGTACTTC
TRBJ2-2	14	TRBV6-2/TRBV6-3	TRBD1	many	CASSYGGQTGELFF	TGTGCCAGCAGTTATGGGGGACAGACCGGGGAGCTGTTTTTT
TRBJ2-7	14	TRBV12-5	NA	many	CASGPTGTPYEQYF	TGTGCTAGTGGACCGACAGGGACTCCCTACGAGCAGTACTTC
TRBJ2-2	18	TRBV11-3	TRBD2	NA	CANSSRGAGGYRVGELFF	TGTGCCAACAGCTCCCGGGGAGCGGGAGGATACAGAGTCGGGGAGTTGTTTTTT
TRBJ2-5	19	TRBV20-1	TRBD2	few	CSARGGRVTSVKVPETQYF	TGCAGTGCTAGAGGGGGCAGAGTCACTAGCGTGAAGGTTCCAGAGACCCAGTACTTC
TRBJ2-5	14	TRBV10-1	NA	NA	CASSALWGRETQYF	TGCGCCAGCAGTGCGTTGTGGGGTCGGGAGACCCAGTACTTC
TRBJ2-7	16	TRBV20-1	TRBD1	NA	CSASRLDRAYMDEQYF	TGCAGTGCTTCGCGACTGGACAGGGCGTATATGGACGAGCAGTACTTC
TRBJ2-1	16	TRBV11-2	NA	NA	CANSRGRGALSYEQFF	TGTGCCAACAGTCGTGGGAGGGGGGCTCTCTCCTACGAGCAGTTCTTC
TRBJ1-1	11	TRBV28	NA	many	CASSLPYRAFF	TGTGCCAGCAGTCTCCCATATAGGGCTTTCTTT
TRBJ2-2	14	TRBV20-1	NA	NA	CSARGGAGIGELSF	TGCAGTGCTCGAGGGGGAGCGGGGATCGGGGAGCTGTCTTTT
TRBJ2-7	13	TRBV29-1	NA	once	CSVARHGVSEQYF	TGCAGCGTTGCCAGACATGGTGTCAGCGAGCAGTACTTC
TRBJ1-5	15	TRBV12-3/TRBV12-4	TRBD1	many	CASSPGTGPNQPQHF	TGTGCCAGCAGTCCCGGGACAGGGCCCAATCAGCCCCAGCATTTT
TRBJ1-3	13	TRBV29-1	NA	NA	CIEYGTLGNTIYF	TGCATCGAGTATGGGACGCTTGGAAACACCATATATTTT
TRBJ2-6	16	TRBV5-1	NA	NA	CASSLAQSSGANVLTF	TGCGCTAGTAGCTTGGCCCAGAGCTCTGGGGCCAACGTCCTGACTTTC
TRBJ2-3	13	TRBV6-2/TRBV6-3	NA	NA	CANSYSRDQPQYF	TGTGCCAACAGTTATTCGCGGGATCAGCCCCAGTATTTT
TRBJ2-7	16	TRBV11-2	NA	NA	CASSLDILYHSYDQYF	TGTGCAAGCAGCTTAGATATCCTCTACCACTCCTACGATCAGTACTTC
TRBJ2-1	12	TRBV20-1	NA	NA	CSALQDYNEQFF	TGCAGTGCCTTACAGGACTACAATGAGCAGTTCTTC
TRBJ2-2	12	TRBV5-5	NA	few	CASGSGNGELFF	TGTGCCAGCGGCTCCGGGAACGGGGAGCTGTTTTTT
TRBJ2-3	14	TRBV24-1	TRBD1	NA	CATSGMIGTDRQYF	TGCGCCACCAGTGGCATGATTGGGACAGATAGGCAGTATTTT
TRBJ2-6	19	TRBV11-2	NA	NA	CASSLVTKDRPSGANVLIF	TGTGCCAGCAGCTTAGTTACAAAGGATAGGCCCTCTGGGGCCAACGTACTGATTTTC
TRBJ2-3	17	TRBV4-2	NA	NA	CASSQGESGPSTDTQYF	TGTGCCAGCAGCCAAGGGGAGTCAGGCCCTAGCACAGATACGCAGTATTTT
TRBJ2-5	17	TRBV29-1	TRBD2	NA	CNVEFVERGWYQETQYF	TGCAACGTTGAATTCGTCGAGCGGGGGTGGTACCAAGAGACCCAGTACTTC
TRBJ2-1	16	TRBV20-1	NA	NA	CSAREQGGVSYKEQFF	TGCAGTGCTAGAGAACAGGGGGGGGTCTCCTACAAGGAGCAGTTCTTC
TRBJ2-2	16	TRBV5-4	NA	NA	CASGRDTASNAGELFF	TGTGCCAGCGGCCGAGACACAGCTTCGAACGCCGGGGAGCTGTTTTTT
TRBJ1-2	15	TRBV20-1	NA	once	CNTRDMAGVHYGYTF	TGCAATACTAGAGATATGGCGGGAGTCCACTATGGCTACACCTTC
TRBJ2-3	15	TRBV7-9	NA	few	CASSPRGSAADTQYF	TGTGCCAGCAGCCCACGAGGTAGTGCAGCAGATACGCAGTATTTT
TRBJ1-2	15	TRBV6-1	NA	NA	CASRQTGISNYGYTF	TGTGCCAGCAGACAAACAGGGATTTCAAACTATGGCTACACCTTC
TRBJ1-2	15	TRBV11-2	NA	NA	CASSLCAEINYGYTF	TGTGCCAGCAGCTTATGTGCGGAGATAAACTATGGCTACACCTTC
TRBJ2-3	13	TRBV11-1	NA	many	CASSFRGTDTQYF	TGTGCCAGCAGCTTCAGGGGTACAGATACGCAGTATTTT
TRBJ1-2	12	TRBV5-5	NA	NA	CAGSLSGGRYTF	TGTGCCGGCAGCTTGTCCGGGGGTCGCTACACCTTC
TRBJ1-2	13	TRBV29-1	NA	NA	CSVVAVQLGGYTF	TGCAGCGTTGTAGCGGTACAACTAGGTGGCTACACCTTC
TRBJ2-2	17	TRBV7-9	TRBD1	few	CASSLSRGQGRSGELFF	TGTGCCAGCAGCTTAAGTCGCGGACAGGGGAGGTCCGGGGAGCTGTTTTTT
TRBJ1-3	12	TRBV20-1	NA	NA	CSVRRPGNTTYF	TGCAGTGTTCGGAGACCTGGAAACACCACATATTTT
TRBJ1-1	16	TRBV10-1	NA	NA	CASSGNPTPLNTEAFF	TGCGCCAGCAGTGGAAACCCGACACCCTTGAACACTGAAGCTTTCTTT
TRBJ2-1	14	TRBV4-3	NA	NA	CASSLGQRWIEQFF	TGCGCCAGCAGTCTCGGCCAGCGGTGGATTGAGCAGTTCTTC
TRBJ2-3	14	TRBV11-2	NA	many	CASSPPEGTDTQYF	TGTGCCAGCAGCCCCCCTGAAGGCACAGATACGCAGTATTTT
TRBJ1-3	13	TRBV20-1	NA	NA	CSARTGVGNIIYF	TGCAGTGCTAGAACAGGAGTAGGAAACATCATATATTTT
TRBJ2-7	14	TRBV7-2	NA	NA	CASSAAEPYCEQYF	TGTGCCAGCAGCGCGGCGGAACCCTACTGCGAGCAGTACTTC
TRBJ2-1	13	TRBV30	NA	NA	CAWSMTVYNEQFF	TGTGCTTGGAGTATGACAGTCTACAATGAGCAGTTCTTC
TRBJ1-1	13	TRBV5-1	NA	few	CASKLDWNTEAFF	TGCGCCAGCAAGCTTGACTGGAACACTGAAGCTTTCTTT
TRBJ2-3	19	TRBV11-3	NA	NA	CASSLDPIEVGGRTDTQYF	TGTGCCAGTAGCTTAGATCCCATAGAAGTCGGGGGCCGCACAGATACGCAATATTTT
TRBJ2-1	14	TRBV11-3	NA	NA	CASSIGEQYNEQFF	TGTGCCAGCAGCATTGGCGAGCAATACAATGAACAGTTCTTC
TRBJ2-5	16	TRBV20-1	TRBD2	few	CSARGLAGGEVETQYF	TGCAGTGCTAGAGGTCTAGCGGGAGGGGAAGTAGAGACCCAGTACTTC
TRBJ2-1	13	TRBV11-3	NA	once	CAGSPRQYNEQFF	TGTGCCGGGAGCCCCCGACAGTACAATGAGCAGTTCTTC